Presented here are 3 T cell receptor beta chains from one specimen sequenced in a study of T cells after yellow fever vaccination. Using its own MiXCR run on the 5' RACE reads, TCRdb lists one record per CDR3 protein. The sample yields some 400,000 distinct CDR3 sequences, about 6% seen once. Sequenced here: PBMCs, sampled 5 days after the yellow fever booster vaccination. The receptors originated from a man aged 30 to 39 who received the YFV17D yellow fever vaccine.

At least ten counts were recorded for this clonotype. V is TRBV7-2 and J is TRBJ2-3; 10 nucleotides align to TRBD2. Germline V gene sequence: CDR1 SGHTA, CDR2 FQGNSA. There are 17 residues in the CDR3. V lost 5 bases to trimming and J lost 2 bases; unmatched junction nucleotides: 10. The CDR3 protein is CASSPLGLASPTDTQYF. The CDR3 nucleotides read TGTGCCAGCAGCCCGCTGGGACTAGCGTCACCCACAGATACGCAGTATTTT.

This clonotype has ten or more counts. This chain joins TRBV7-9 and TRBJ2-5; no reliable D call. The CDR3 has 13 amino acids. Germline CDR1 is SEHNR and CDR2 is FQNEAQ (reference sequence). The V end lost 3 bases, the J end lost 5 bases, and 10 bases lay between the germline ends. This chain's CDR3 is CASSFGSFETQYF. Written as DNA, the CDR3 is TGTGCCAGCAGCTTTGGGTCCTTCGAGACCCAGTACTTC.

There are a few counts of this clonotype. The CDR3 region has the DNA TGTGCCAGCAGCTTAGTCGGGGGGCCTGGAACTGAAGCTTTCTTT. Translated: CASSLVGGPGTEAFF. J is TRBJ1-1 and V is TRBV7-2; D possibly corresponds to TRBD1 (6 bases). V lost 1 base and J 5 bases, leaving 14 bases between the germline ends. From germline, CDR1 is SGHTA and CDR2 FQGNSA. The CDR3 length is 15 residues.